Listed here are 20 T cell receptor beta chains from one sample, sequenced in a study of lymphopenia after photon versus proton radiotherapy. The data were produced by immunoSEQ multiplex PCR, yet TCRdb's version contains in-frame clones alone and is incomplete. The sample lists about 65,000 clones; 87% were seen once. Sequenced material: peripheral blood, taken from a patient treated with proton-based radiotherapy. Receptor source: a man of 80 years or more with esophageal cancer.

The genes are TRBV6-5 and TRBJ1-5, with D maybe TRBD1 (5 bases). This CDR3 has 13 residues. Trimming removed 4 bases from V and 4 bases from J, with 8 bases in between. The germline gives CDR1 MNHEY, CDR2 SVGAGI. For the CDR3, the DNA is TGTGCCAGCAGTTCAGGGAGAAATCAGCCCCAGCATTTT. Its translation: CASSSGRNQPQHF.

The V call is TRBV6-5, the J call TRBJ2-3; no firm D call. In germline, CDR1 is MNHEY, CDR2 SVGAGI. The CDR3 has 14 amino acids. The V end was cut by 6 bases, the J end by 1 base, with 11 bases between. The CDR3 DNA reads as TGTGCCAGCAGCACAGCCACGGGCACAGATACGCAGTATTTT. Translation gives CASSTATGTDTQYF.

The V gene is TRBV5-1, the J gene TRBJ2-5, with 10 positions matching TRBD1. With 4 bases clipped from V and 2 bases from J, the junction kept 8 bases outside the gene matches. CDR3 length: 16 amino acids. Germline V gene sequence: CDR1 SGHRS, CDR2 YFSETQ. CDR3 amino acids: CASSARTGGVQETQYF. CDR3 bases: TGCGCCAGCAGCGCGAGGACAGGGGGTGTGCAAGAGACCCAGTACTTC. The full variable domain, rest sourced from reference TRBV5-1 and TRBJ2-5, is KAGVTQTPRYLIKTRGQQVTLSCSPISGHRSVSWYQQTPGQGLQFLFEYFSETQRNKGNFPGRFSGRQFSNSRSEMNVSTLELGDSALYLCASSARTGGVQETQYFGPGTRLLVL.

This chain uses TRBV9 with TRBJ1-2; 11 positions agree with TRBD1. The V gene's germline CDR1 is SGDLS and CDR2 YYNGEE. The CDR3 is 14 amino acids. After removal of 4 bases from V and 8 bases from J, the junction contained 7 bases not matched to a gene. The CDR3 loop is CASSPVGQGGGYTF. DNA for the CDR3: TGTGCCAGCAGCCCGGTGGGACAGGGGGGAGGCTACACCTTC. Filled out from reference TRBV9 and TRBJ1-2, the complete variable domain reads DSGVTQTPKHLITATGQRVTLRCSPRSGDLSVYWYQQSLDQGLQFLIQYYNGEERAKGNILERFSAQQFPDLHSELNLSSLELGDSALYFCASSPVGQGGGYTFGSGTRLTVV.

The rearrangement joins TRBV7-2 to TRBJ1-3, with D uncertain. The CDR3 spans 15 residues. V was shortened by 5 bases and J by 0 bases, with 11 bases between the two germline ends. Germline CDR1 reads SGHTA; CDR2 reads FQGNSA. CDR3: CASSPQRGSGNTIYF. In nucleotides, the CDR3 is TGTGCCAGCAGCCCCCAACGGGGCTCTGGAAACACCATATATTTT.

The V gene is TRBV5-1, the J gene TRBJ2-5; D may be TRBD1 (6 bases). There are 13 residues in the CDR3. CDR1 SGHRS and CDR2 YFSETQ come from the germline V gene. Trimming left V 3 bases short and J 2 bases short, with 8 bases between. The chain's CDR3 is CASSSQGQETQYF. Written as DNA, the CDR3 is TGCGCCAGCAGCTCACAGGGACAAGAGACCCAGTACTTC.

The chain joins TRBV11-2 to TRBJ2-7, with D possibly TRBD1 on 5 matching bases. From germline, CDR1 is SGHAT and CDR2 FQNNGV. Trimming removed 1 base from V and 3 bases from J, with 10 bases in between. The CDR3 covers 14 residues. The CDR3 reads CASSLGSRDYEQYF. The CDR3 region has the DNA TGTGCCAGCAGCTTAGGTAGCAGGGACTACGAGCAGTACTTC. Filled out from reference TRBV11-2 and TRBJ2-7, the complete variable domain reads EAGVAQSPRYKIIEKRQSVAFWCNPISGHATLYWYQQILGQGPKLLIQFQNNGVVDDSQLPKDRFSAERLKGVDSTLKIQPAKLEDSAVYLCASSLGSRDYEQYFGPGTRLTVT.

The rearrangement links TRBV4-1 to TRBJ2-7, with 9 nucleotides matching TRBD1. This CDR3 spans 15 amino acids. CDR1 and CDR2 from the germline V gene are MGHRA and YSYEKL. Trimming at V came to 4 bases and at J to 5 bases, leaving 9 bases not matched to a gene. CDR3 coding DNA: TGCGCCAGCAGCCTTTCCGGGACAGGGCACGACGAGCAGTACTTC. It yields the protein CASSLSGTGHDEQYF.

The chain employs TRBV19 and TRBJ2-5, with a tentative D call TRBD1 (6 bases). The CDR3 has 15 amino acids. Per the germline V gene, CDR1 is LNHDA and CDR2 is SQIVND (reference sequence). Trimming took off 3 bases at V and 5 bases at J, with 16 bases between the two ends. This CDR3 reads CASSMSGRGRETQYF. The CDR3 DNA sequence: TGTGCCAGTAGTATGAGTGGCAGGGGTAGGGAGACCCAGTACTTC.

This chain joins TRBV2 and TRBJ1-4, with a tentative D call TRBD1 (6 bases). The CDR3 consists of 15 residues. V lost 6 bases and J lost 7, with 18 bases in between. Germline V gives CDR1 SNHLY, CDR2 FYNNEI. The CDR3 bases are TGTGCCAGCAGAGCCAAGGACAGCCGGAGTGAAAAACTGTTTTTT. Translation: CASRAKDSRSEKLFF.

The chain combines TRBV4-1 with TRBJ1-2, with unresolved D. The CDR3 consists of 18 residues. V shed 0 bases and J shed 2 bases, with 19 bases lying between them. Germline CDR1 and CDR2: MGHRA and YSYEKL. This CDR3 is CASSQDMDGRASNYGYTF. The CDR3 DNA reads TGCGCCAGCAGCCAAGATATGGACGGGAGGGCCTCAAACTATGGCTACACCTTC.

The sample holds one count of this clone. This chain connects TRBV7-2 to TRBJ1-1; TRBD1 matches 8 bases. Germline values: CDR1 SGHTA, CDR2 FQGNSA. The length of the CDR3 is 15 residues. Germline trimming cut 5 bases from V and 3 bases from J; bases unmatched to any gene: 8. The CDR3 nucleotides are TGTGCCAGCAGCGGAGGGACAGGCCGAGACACTGAAGCTTTCTTT. Amino acids: CASSGGTGRDTEAFF.

The chain recombines TRBV11-2 with TRBJ1-3; D remains ambiguous. Germline V gene sequence: CDR1 SGHAT, CDR2 FQNNGV. V was clipped by 1 base and J by 3 bases, with 13 bases between them. This CDR3 is built from 16 residues. CDR3 loop: CASSLGRGEGGNTIYF. The CDR3 nucleotides are TGTGCCAGCAGCTTAGGACGGGGTGAAGGTGGAAACACCATATATTTT.

The chain links TRBV7-9 to TRBJ1-1; D is unclear. Trimming shortened V by 4 bases and J by 0 bases, and 9 bases separated the two germline ends. From germline, CDR1 is SEHNR and CDR2 FQNEAQ (reference sequence). This CDR3 spans 14 amino acids. The CDR3 nucleotides are TGTGCCAGCAGCTCCCGCGTTATGAACACTGAAGCTTTCTTT. Translated: CASSSRVMNTEAFF.

Concerning this clone itself: Its ends do not fully match the called genes, so a read error is possible. V usage is TRBV5-1 and J usage is TRBJ2-7; 11 bases line up with TRBD2. This CDR3 contains 15 residues. Germline V CDR1 and CDR2: SGHRS, YFSETQ. CDR3 protein: CASSLGLAGFIEQCF. The CDR3 nucleotides read TGCGCCAGCAGCTTGGGACTAGCGGGGTTTATCGAGCAGTGCTTC.

The chain employs TRBV9 and TRBJ2-7, with TRBD2 identical over 8 bases. This CDR3 region has 14 residues. Per germline, CDR1 SGDLS and CDR2 YYNGEE. The trim removed 0 bases at V and 2 bases at J, leaving 1 base unmatched. The CDR3 nucleotides read TGTGCCAGCAGCGTAGACGGGAGGGCCTACGAGCAGTACTTC. Its translation is CASSVDGRAYEQYF.

The gene calls are TRBV7-2 and TRBJ2-7; TRBD2 aligns across 7 bases. Germline V gene data show CDR1 as SGHTA and CDR2 as FQGNSA. V trimming: 6 bases; J trimming: 0 bases; junction bases outside the gene matches: 8. This CDR3 region has 15 residues. The CDR3 nucleotides are TGTGCCAGCAGTTACCAAGCGGGATACTCCTACGAGCAGTACTTC. It encodes CASSYQAGYSYEQYF. The variable domain in full, with the rest retrieved from reference TRBV7-2 and TRBJ2-7, is GAGVSQSPSNKVTEKGKDVELRCDPISGHTALYWYRQSLGQGLEFLIYFQGNSAPDKSGLPSDRFSAERTGGSVSTLTIQRTQQEDSAVYLCASSYQAGYSYEQYFGPGTRLTVT.

The chain is built from TRBV6-5 and TRBJ2-5, with TRBD1 matching 8 bases. From germline, CDR1 is MNHEY and CDR2 SVGAGI. The CDR3 consists of 15 residues. With V trimmed by 3 bases and J by 1 base, 4 bases remained unmatched. The CDR3 bases are TGTGCCAGCAGTTATAGGGGACAGGTCCAAGAGACCCAGTACTTC. The encoded protein is CASSYRGQVQETQYF.

The chain joins TRBV5-1 to TRBJ2-1; D is possibly TRBD1 (5 bases). The CDR3 has 12 amino acids. CDR1 is SGHRS and CDR2 is YFSETQ in the germline V gene. V lost 0 bases to trimming and J lost 7 bases, with 5 bases between them. DNA of the CDR3: TGCGCCAGCAGCTTGGCAGGGAATGAGCAGTTCTTC. Encoded protein: CASSLAGNEQFF.

The CDR3 sequence is CASRTRGGPDYGYTF. Here the CDR3 DNA reads TGTGCCAGCAGGACCCGAGGAGGGCCGGACTATGGCTACACCTTC. V and J are TRBV27 and TRBJ1-2; no clear D gene. Trimming removed 6 bases at V and 3 bases at J, with 17 bases between. The germline CDR1 and CDR2 sequences are MNHEY and SMNVEV (reference sequence). CDR3 length equals 15 residues.